These 9 T cell receptor beta chains share one sample of origin, sequenced in a study of OX40 agonist ivuxolimab in advanced cancers. Assay used: immunoSEQ multiplex PCR; TCRdb lists only in-frame clones, some missing. The data hold approximately 84,000 clones, with about 89% observed a single time. The sequencing used CD4+ or CD8+ T cells sorted from blood, collected in a trial of the OX40 agonist ivuxolimab. Receptors originate from an adult with an advanced solid tumor such as melanoma, head and neck, liver or kidney cancer.

V gene TRBV5-4 combines with J gene TRBJ2-3; TRBD1 is a possible D gene (5 bases). Germline V gene data show CDR1 as SGHNT and CDR2 as YYREEE (reference sequence). The CDR3 covers 13 residues. Between the trimmed V and J ends, which lost 2 bases and 10 bases, there was a span of 14 bases. For the CDR3, the DNA is TGTGCCAGCAGCTTCACAGGTTCTGGAGCGCAGTATTTT. Protein product: CASSFTGSGAQYF.

This chain uses TRBV7-9 with TRBJ1-4; D may be TRBD1 (5 bases). With 5 bases removed from V and 8 bases from J, the gap between germline ends came to 21 bases. This CDR3 is built from 16 residues. The V gene's germline CDR1 is SEHNR and CDR2 FQNEAQ (reference sequence). The CDR3 region is CASSLTAGQIGEKLFF. DNA for the CDR3: TGTGCCAGCAGCCTTACGGCAGGGCAAATTGGGGAAAAACTGTTTTTT. Variable domain in full (rest from reference TRBV7-9 and TRBJ1-4): DTGVSQNPRHKITKRGQNVTFRCDPISEHNRLYWYRQTLGQGPEFLTYFQNEAQLEKSRLLSDRFSAERPKGSFSTLEIQRTEQGDSAMYLCASSLTAGQIGEKLFFGSGTQLSVL.

This clone has only one observation. This chain joins TRBV19 and TRBJ2-3; D is tentatively TRBD1 or TRBD2 (6 bases each). There are 14 residues in the CDR3. Germline V gene data show CDR1 as LNHDA and CDR2 as SQIVND (reference sequence). V lost 2 bases and J lost 14, with 20 bases in between. The CDR3 DNA is TGTGCCAGTAGTATACAGGGAAGTCGGACAGCGGGGTATTTT. This encodes CASSIQGSRTAGYF.

The chain links TRBV7-9 to TRBJ2-3; D may correspond to TRBD1 or TRBD2 (5 bases each). The CDR3 length is 13 residues. Trimming cost V 5 bases and J 1 base, with 7 bases left between them. In germline, CDR1 is SEHNR, CDR2 FQNEAQ (reference sequence). In DNA, the CDR3 is TGTGCCAGCAGCCGAGGGGGCACAGATACGCAGTATTTT. It specifies CASSRGGTDTQYF.

This clone was detected only once. The chain recombines TRBV2 with TRBJ2-5; D remains ambiguous. The V gene's germline CDR1 is SNHLY and CDR2 FYNNEI. The CDR3 consists of 13 residues. The germline V and J ends were trimmed by 5 bases and 5 bases, with 12 bases remaining between them. The CDR3, as DNA: TGTGCCAGCAGTAGCCAGCTTGTGGAGACCCAGTACTTC. Amino acid sequence: CASSSQLVETQYF.

This clone has just a few counts. The V and J genes are TRBV5-1 and TRBJ1-2, with a possible D match to TRBD1 (6 bases). The CDR3 totals 14 residues. The V end was cut by 4 bases, the J end by 1 base, with 11 bases between. CDR1 is SGHRS and CDR2 is YFSETQ in the germline V gene. The CDR3 DNA reads TGCGCCAGCAGCACGTCGGACAGTAACTATGGCTACACCTTC. Translated: CASSTSDSNYGYTF. The full variable domain, its missing parts supplied by reference TRBV5-1 and TRBJ1-2, is KAGVTQTPRYLIKTRGQQVTLSCSPISGHRSVSWYQQTPGQGLQFLFEYFSETQRNKGNFPGRFSGRQFSNSRSEMNVSTLELGDSALYLCASSTSDSNYGYTFGSGTRLTVV.

V usage is TRBV7-8 and J usage is TRBJ2-3; D might be TRBD2 (5 bases). The CDR3 runs 15 residues. Trimming removed 5 bases at V and 0 bases at J, with 12 bases between. Germline V gene lookup returns CDR1 SGHVS and CDR2 FQNEAQ. The CDR3 is CASSPRAASTDTQYF. The CDR3 coding sequence is TGTGCCAGCAGCCCGAGAGCGGCTAGCACAGATACGCAGTATTTT.

The rearrangement links TRBV6-5 to TRBJ1-3; D is uncertain. The germline V gene has CDR1 MNHEY and CDR2 SVGAGI. The CDR3 consists of 16 residues. Trimming removed 0 bases from V and 6 bases from J, with 15 bases in between. The CDR3 nucleotides read TGTGCCAGCAGTTACTCAGTCAATTCGCCAAAAAACACCATATATTTT. The encoded protein is CASSYSVNSPKNTIYF.

The J gene is TRBJ2-3, the V gene TRBV5-1; 8 nucleotides line up with TRBD2. Losses at the gene ends were 4 bases for V and 2 bases for J; bases not matched to a gene: 6. The length of the CDR3 is 15 residues. Germline V CDR1 and CDR2: SGHRS, YFSETQ. CDR3 sequence reads: CASSDGTRVTDTQYF. As DNA, the CDR3 is TGCGCCAGCAGCGACGGGACTAGGGTCACAGATACGCAGTATTTT.